This T cell receptor (beta chain) was captured by sequencing in a study of blood T cells in healthy people across ages. Trimming stripped 7 bases from V and 0 bases from J, with 17 bases between. Germline assignment: CDR1 SQVTM and CDR2 ANQGSEA. CDR3 length: 15 amino acids. Then a second PCR, running about 7 to 11 cycles, was carried out with a sample-barcoded 5' primer and a J-beta primer mix. A single record per CDR3 protein comes from TCRdb applying MiXCR to the 5' RACE reads. The sample consists of over 1,300,000 distinct CDR3 sequences, 55% to 75% of them appearing once. This chain uses TRBV29-1 with TRBJ2-3; D is uncertain. This TCR derives from a man aged 18 to 35 in good health. The sequenced sample was blood. The CDR3 spells CSGRIGLSSTDTQYF. CDR3 DNA: TGCAGCGGGAGAATCGGGTTGAGTAGCACAGATACGCAGTATTTT.